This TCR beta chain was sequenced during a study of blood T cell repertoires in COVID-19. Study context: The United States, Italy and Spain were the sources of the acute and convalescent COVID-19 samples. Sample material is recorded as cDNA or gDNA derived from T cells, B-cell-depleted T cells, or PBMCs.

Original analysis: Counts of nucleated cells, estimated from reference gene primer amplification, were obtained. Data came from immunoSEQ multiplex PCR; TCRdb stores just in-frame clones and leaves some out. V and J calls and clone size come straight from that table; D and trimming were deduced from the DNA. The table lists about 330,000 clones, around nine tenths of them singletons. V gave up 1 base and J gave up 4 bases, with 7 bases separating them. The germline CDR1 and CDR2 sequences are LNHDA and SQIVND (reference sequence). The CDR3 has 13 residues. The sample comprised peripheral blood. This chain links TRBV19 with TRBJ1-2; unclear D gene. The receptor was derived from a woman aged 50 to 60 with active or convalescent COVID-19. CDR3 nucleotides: TGTGCCAGTAGTATAGGTCCCGGCTATGGCTACACCTTC. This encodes CASSIGPGYGYTF.